This T cell receptor (beta chain) was identified in a study of T cell changes during pregnancy in multiple sclerosis. Profiling relied on immunoSEQ multiplex PCR, and the TCRdb table lists in-frame clones only, not all of them. This table holds approximately 80,000 clones, 85% to 95% found once. V dropped 2 bases and J dropped 2; count of bases not matched to a gene: 10. The CDR3 covers 16 residues. Germline CDR1 and CDR2: SGHDT and YYEEEE. The table lists this clone with a count of one. Sequencing was performed on peripheral blood, taken in the third trimester of pregnancy. The rearrangement joins TRBV5-6 to TRBJ2-7; TRBD2 aligns across 7 bases. The origin of this receptor is a female donor with multiple sclerosis, enrolled in a pregnancy study. The CDR3 protein is CASSFEVVAGTYEQYF. In DNA, the CDR3 is TGTGCCAGCAGCTTTGAGGTCGTAGCGGGTACCTACGAGCAGTACTTC.